This is a list of T cell receptor beta chains from one sample in a study of early T cells in non-severe SARS-CoV-2 infection. Each CDR3 protein is one row after TCRdb ran MiXCR on the 5' RACE reads. The table shows about 50,000 distinct CDR3 sequences, with around 10% occurring only once. The source material was whole blood, sampled at baseline. Receptors were obtained from an adult who was a healthcare worker with PCR-confirmed SARS-CoV-2 infection or an uninfected control (not recorded which). CDR3s include the opening cysteine and the closing phenylalanine or tryptophan. A D gene is named only where the DNA matches it firmly. A clone size is listed for some rows: how often the clone was seen (once, few, many), or a class if it is expanded.

abundance	d_gene	v_gene	j_gene	CDR3nt	CDR3aa
NA	TRBD2	TRBV10-3	TRBJ2-5	TGTGCCATCAGAGCGGGAGCTGAGGAGACCCAGTACTTC	CAIRAGAEETQYF
NA	TRBD2	TRBV7-2	TRBJ2-1	TGTGCCAGCAGCGTACTAGCGGTGTCCTCCTACAATGAGCAGTTCTTC	CASSVLAVSSYNEQFF
few	NA	TRBV11-3	TRBJ1-3	TGTGCCAGCAGCTTAGAGGGCGGAACTGGAAACACCATATATTTT	CASSLEGGTGNTIYF
many	NA	TRBV27	TRBJ2-7	TGTGCCAGCAGTTTGGCCGGGTCGGGAAAAGGCGAGCAGTACTTC	CASSLAGSGKGEQYF
many	TRBD1	TRBV7-9	TRBJ2-7	TGTGCCAGCAGCTTGACCCCGGACAGGGGAAGCGACGAGCAGTACTTC	CASSLTPDRGSDEQYF
many	NA	TRBV7-2	TRBJ2-2	TGTGCCAGCAGCTTAGCGCTAGGCACCGGGGAGCTGTTTTTT	CASSLALGTGELFF
many	TRBD1	TRBV6-5	TRBJ2-6	TGTGCCAGCAGAATGACAGGGGTCTTACAAACTGGGGCCAACGTCCTGACTTTC	CASRMTGVLQTGANVLTF
many	NA	TRBV20-1	TRBJ2-3	TGCAGTGCTGCGTACAGAGCGGTGTCCACAGATACGCAGTATTTT	CSAAYRAVSTDTQYF
NA	NA	TRBV12-3/TRBV12-4	TRBJ1-1	TGTGCCACCATGATTAGGAACACTGAAGCTTTCTTT	CATMIRNTEAFF
many	NA	TRBV9	TRBJ2-3	TGTGCCAGCAGCGGCACGGAAGATACGCAGTATTTT	CASSGTEDTQYF
many	NA	TRBV12-3/TRBV12-4	TRBJ2-1	TGTGCCAGCAACCTTGAAGGCAGGGAGCGGTTCTTC	CASNLEGRERFF
NA	NA	TRBV10-3	TRBJ2-7	TGTGCCATCAGTGATCCGCTTCTCTCCCTCTACGAGCAGTACTTC	CAISDPLLSLYEQYF
few	NA	TRBV2	TRBJ2-7	TGTGCCAGCAGTGAAATGGACTTTAGCTCCTACGAGCAGTACTTC	CASSEMDFSSYEQYF
many	NA	TRBV6-6	TRBJ1-1	TGTGCCAGCACCCCCCCCGGAGGGAATATGGAAGCTTTCTTT	CASTPPGGNMEAFF
NA	NA	TRBV4-3	TRBJ1-1	TGCGCCAGCAGCCAGTACAACAGGGCGTTGAACACTGAAGCTTTCTTT	CASSQYNRALNTEAFF
few	NA	TRBV7-2	TRBJ1-5	TGTGCCAGCAGCCCCACAGGGTCTGATCAGCCCCAGCATTTT	CASSPTGSDQPQHF
many	TRBD2	TRBV10-1	TRBJ2-5	TGCGCCAGCACAAAAATAGCGGGACAAGAGACCCAGTACTTC	CASTKIAGQETQYF
many	NA	TRBV13	TRBJ2-1	TGTGCCAGCAGCTTATCCTCCGTTCGACAGGTCTCCTACAATGAGCAGTTCTTC	CASSLSSVRQVSYNEQFF
few	NA	TRBV7-6	TRBJ1-4	TGTGCCAGCAGCTTAGCCGGGGGGGCTAATGAAAAACTGTTTTTT	CASSLAGGANEKLFF
many	TRBD2	TRBV19	TRBJ2-1	TGTGCCAGTACCCCCGACCTAGCGGCCTACAATGAGCAGTTCTTC	CASTPDLAAYNEQFF
few	NA	TRBV21-1	TRBJ2-1	TGTGCCAGCAGCCGAACACACAGCATCGCCTTGGCCTACAATGAGCAGTTCTTC	CASSRTHSIALAYNEQFF
NA	TRBD2	TRBV28	TRBJ2-3	TGTGCCAGCAGTTTAGGACTAGCGGATAGCACAGATACGCAGTATTTT	CASSLGLADSTDTQYF
many	TRBD2	TRBV29-1	TRBJ2-5	TGCAGCGTCGGAAAGACTAGCGGGAGGGAAGAGACCCAGTACTTC	CSVGKTSGREETQYF